This T cell receptor beta chain was recovered during a study of siplizumab effects on memory and regulatory T cells. Germline V gene sequence: CDR1 WNHNN, CDR2 SYGVQD (reference sequence). Trimming removed 5 bases from V and 2 bases from J, with 11 bases in between. The CDR3 is 14 residues long. TCRdb's table, derived via immunoSEQ multiplex PCR, lists solely in-frame clones and lacks some. The sample carries 100,000 or so clones, just over 90% recorded once. Study results and caveats: Naive T cells appeared more varied than memory cells and looked like key alloresponse contributors. No functional test confirmed suppression by proliferating siplizumab-culture Tregs.

Worth noting for this clone: Its antigen remains unidentified.

The rearrangement uses TRBV10-1 and TRBJ2-3; no clear D gene. Sequenced material: Tregs sorted from blood. The source is a human donor in good health. The CDR3 region is CASSIDLNTDTQYF. The CDR3 DNA reads TGCGCCAGCAGTATTGACCTAAACACAGATACGCAGTATTTT.